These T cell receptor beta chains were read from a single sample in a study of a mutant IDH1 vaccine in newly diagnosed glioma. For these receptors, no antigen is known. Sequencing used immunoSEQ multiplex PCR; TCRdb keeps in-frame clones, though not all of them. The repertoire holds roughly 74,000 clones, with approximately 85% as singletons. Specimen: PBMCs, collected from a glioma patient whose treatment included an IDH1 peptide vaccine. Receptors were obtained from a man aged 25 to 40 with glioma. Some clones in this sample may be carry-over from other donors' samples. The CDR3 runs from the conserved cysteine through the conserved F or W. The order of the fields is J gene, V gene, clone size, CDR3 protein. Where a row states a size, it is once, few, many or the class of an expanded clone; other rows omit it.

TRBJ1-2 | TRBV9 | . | CASSVGPDNYGYTF
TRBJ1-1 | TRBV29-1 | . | CSVEDLSGMNTEAFF
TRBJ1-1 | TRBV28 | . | CASSLAPGFLNTEAFF
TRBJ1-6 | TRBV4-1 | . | CASSLKVGSPLHF
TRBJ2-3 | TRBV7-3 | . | CASKERGSTDTQYF
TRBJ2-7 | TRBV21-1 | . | CASLPRRPPSYEQYF
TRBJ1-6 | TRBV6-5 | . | CASSYRTSLSPLHF
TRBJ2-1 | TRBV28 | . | CASASGTSGPAYNEQFF
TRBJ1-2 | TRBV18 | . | CASSPDRNYYGYTF
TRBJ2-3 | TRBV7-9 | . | CASSLTSVADTQYF
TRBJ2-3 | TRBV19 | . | CASSISGSTDTQYF
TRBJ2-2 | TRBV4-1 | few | CASSQGTSGNTGELFF
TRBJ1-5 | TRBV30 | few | CAWSLPTGRVDQPQHF
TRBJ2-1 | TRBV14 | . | CASSQPLAGGRNEQFF
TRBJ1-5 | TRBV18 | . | CASSPSRVADYSNQPQHF
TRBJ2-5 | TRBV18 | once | CASSDQETQYF
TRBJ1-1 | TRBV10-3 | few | CAISETGEQAFF
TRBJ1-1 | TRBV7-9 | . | CASSDSVSGEAFF
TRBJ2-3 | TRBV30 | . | CAWSPRVGTTQYF
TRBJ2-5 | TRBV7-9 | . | CASSSDRGQETQYF
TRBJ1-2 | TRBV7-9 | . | CASSLGGGYGYTF
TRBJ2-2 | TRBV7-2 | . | CASSLAQVPAGELFF
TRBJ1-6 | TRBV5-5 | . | CASSSGNSPLHF
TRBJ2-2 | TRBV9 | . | CASSVGEGRELFF
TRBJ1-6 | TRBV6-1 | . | CASSEIGAYNSPLHF
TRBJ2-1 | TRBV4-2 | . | CASSQGGGLAGGNQQFF
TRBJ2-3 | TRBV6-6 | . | CASSWTSGGTDTQYF
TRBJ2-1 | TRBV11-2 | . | CASSLDRLAGGYNEQFF
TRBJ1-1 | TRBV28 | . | CASSLSRGQGTEAFF
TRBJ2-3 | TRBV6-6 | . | CASSSDRVTDTQYF
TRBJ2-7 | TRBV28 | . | CASSGLAEASYEQYF
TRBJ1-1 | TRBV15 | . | CATSRDMGAEAFF
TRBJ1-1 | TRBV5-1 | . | CASSLGGQGWTEAFF
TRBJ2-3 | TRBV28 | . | CASSPPGQGTDTQYF
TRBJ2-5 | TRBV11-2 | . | CASSPPGPQYETQYF
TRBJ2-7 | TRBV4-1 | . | CASSQASLGGGGYEQYF
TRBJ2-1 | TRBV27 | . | CASSNERGGHFVNEQFF
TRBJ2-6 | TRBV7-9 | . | CASRSGAGVSGANVLTF
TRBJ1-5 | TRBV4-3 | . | CASSLFWGESNQPQHF
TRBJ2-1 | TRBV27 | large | CASSRSKNEQFF
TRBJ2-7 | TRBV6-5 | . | CASSKVRDGSYEQYF
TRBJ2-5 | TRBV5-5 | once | CASSPRYQETQYF
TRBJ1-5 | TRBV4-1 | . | CASSDRTGDRQPQHF
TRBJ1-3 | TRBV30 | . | CASEQGGNTIYF
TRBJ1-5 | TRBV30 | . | CAWTRRGDQPQHF
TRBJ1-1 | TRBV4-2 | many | CASSRQLSLNTEAFF
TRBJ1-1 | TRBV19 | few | CATTLGPNTEAFF
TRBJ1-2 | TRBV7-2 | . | CASSQTTGSRCF
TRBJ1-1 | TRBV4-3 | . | CASNKWDAGTEAFF
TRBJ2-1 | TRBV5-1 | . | CASSGAGTGSYNEQFF
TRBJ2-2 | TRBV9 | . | CASSVEATNTGELFF
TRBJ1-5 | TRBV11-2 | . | CASSLDGRPNQPQHF
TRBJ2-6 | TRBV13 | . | CASRGEGYSSSGANVLTF
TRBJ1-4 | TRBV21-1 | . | CASSNWAYEEKLFF
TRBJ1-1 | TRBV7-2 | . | CASSKTGNTGRAFF